Here is one T cell receptor (beta chain) with its context. Its antigen is undetermined. The investigators amplified TCR beta CDR3 regions from RNA transcripts. The primer set for the first-round RT-PCR of the TCR CDR3 was HTBI. A single record per CDR3 protein comes from TCRdb applying MiXCR to the multiplex PCR reads. The data hold around 580,000 distinct CDR3 sequences, with 46% observed a single time. The data originate from a study of T cells in Graves' hyperthyroidism and ophthalmopathy. Patients aged 18 to 65 with hyperthyroidism were newly diagnosed, with duration under 2 months. General observations from the study: By a 13 V-J model, ophthalmopathy was set apart from stable hyperthyroidism.

The CDR3 is 11 residues long. In germline, CDR1 is LNHNV, CDR2 YYDKDF (reference sequence). V shed 6 bases and J shed 5 bases, with 8 bases lying between them. The sequenced sample was peripheral blood or thyroid tissue (not recorded which). The sequence came from a woman between 18 and 29 years old with Graves' hyperthyroidism. The rearrangement uses TRBV15 and TRBJ2-7; either TRBD1 or TRBD2 may fit D (5 bases each). CDR3 residues: CATRRGDEQYF. CDR3 sequence (DNA): TGTGCCACCAGAAGGGGAGACGAGCAGTACTTC.